This TCR beta chain was captured in a study of tumor and adjacent non-tumor tissue in lung cancer. As for the study in general: Stage I to III disease affected about ten men and roughly five women aged about 30 to 76. General study findings and limits: Shorter survival was associated with higher TCR diversity in tumors.

No cell sorting was done before RNA was extracted from the tissue. For this clonotype: The antigen is not known.

Germline-derived CDR1 and CDR2 are DFQATT and SNEGSKA (reference sequence). The CDR3 extends over 14 amino acids. Trimming cost V 3 bases and J 13 bases; bases outside gene matches: 14. The library came from three nested PCR rounds adapted from ARM-PCR protocols. One entry per CDR3 protein results from TCRdb running MiXCR on the multiplex PCR reads. The table has some 71,000 distinct CDR3 sequences, 72% seen once; the top ten hold about 9.5%. The gene calls are TRBV20-1 and TRBJ2-5; TRBD2 matches at 10 bases. Source material: lung tumor tissue. The source of this sequence is a middle-aged woman with non-small cell lung cancer. CDR3 sequence reads: CSARASGGKETRYF. DNA for the CDR3: TGCAGTGCTAGGGCTAGCGGGGGCAAAGAGACACGGTACTTC.